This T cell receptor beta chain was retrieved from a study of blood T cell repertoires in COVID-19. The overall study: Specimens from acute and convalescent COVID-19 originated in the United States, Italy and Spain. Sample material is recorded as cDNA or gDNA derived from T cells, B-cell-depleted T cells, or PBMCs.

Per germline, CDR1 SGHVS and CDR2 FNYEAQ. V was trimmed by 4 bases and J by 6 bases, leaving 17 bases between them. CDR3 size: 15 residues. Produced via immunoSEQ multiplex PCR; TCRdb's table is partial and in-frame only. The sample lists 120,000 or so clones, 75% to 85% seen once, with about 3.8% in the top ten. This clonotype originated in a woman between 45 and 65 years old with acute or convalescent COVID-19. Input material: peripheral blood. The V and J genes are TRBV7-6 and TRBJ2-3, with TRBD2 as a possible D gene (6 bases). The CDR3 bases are TGTGCCAGCAGCTCCCTCGGGTTAGCGGAGGATACGCAGTATTTT. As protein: CASSSLGLAEDTQYF.